A single sample gave rise to the 24 T cell receptor beta chains below, sequenced in a study of metastatic and nonmetastatic thyroid tumors. Nobody among the patients had been given any treatment before thyroid surgery. Via MiXCR, TCRdb re-called the PCR reads. The data contain 15,000 to 20,000 clones, roughly 36% of them seen just once; the ten biggest clones take up 10%. The sample was tumor tissue. Receptors originate from a male donor with papillary thyroid cancer or a benign thyroid nodule (not recorded which). Some clones in this sample may be carry-over from other donors' samples.

This clone was recorded many times. The J gene is TRBJ2-1, the V gene TRBV30; TRBD1 aligns across 10 bases. Trimming took 0 bases from V and 14 from J; bases not matched to a gene: 7. Germline lookup yields CDR1 GTSNPN and CDR2 SVGIG (reference sequence). This CDR3 is built from 13 residues. The CDR3, as DNA: TGTGCCTGGAGTGTAGAGGGACAGGGGACGGAGTTCTTC. It is translated as CAWSVEGQGTEFF.

This clone was observed at least ten times. It may be a read error: a sequence one base away is much more abundant. The chain combines TRBV2 with TRBJ2-5; tentatively, D is TRBD1 (5 bases). V lost 7 bases and J lost 1, with 13 bases in between. Germline CDR1 SNHLY, CDR2 FYNNEI. The CDR3 totals 14 residues. The DNA for the CDR3 is TGTGCCAGCACAGGGATGACGGTCCAAGAGACCCAGTACTTC. Its protein is CASTGMTVQETQYF.

V is TRBV28 and J is TRBJ1-1; possible D gene TRBD1, 5 bases. The V gene lost 5 bases and the J gene lost 0 bases, with 10 bases spanning the gap. The germline V gene has CDR1 MDHEN and CDR2 SYDVKM. The CDR3 loop spans 14 amino acids. In nucleotides, the CDR3 is TGTGCCAGCAGTATAGGGGTTGTGAACACTGAAGCTTTCTTT. Protein: CASSIGVVNTEAFF. The complete variable domain, with remaining parts taken from reference TRBV28 and TRBJ1-1, reads DVKVTQSSRYLVKRTGEKVFLECVQDMDHENMFWYRQDPGLGLRLIYFSYDVKMKEKGDIPEGYSVSREKKERFSLILESASTNQTSMYLCASSIGVVNTEAFFGQGTRLTVV.

This clone was counted between two and nine times. This chain joins TRBV24-1 and TRBJ2-1; 9 nucleotides match TRBD2. CDR3 size: 15 residues. The J segment lost 3 bases and the V segment lost 4 bases, leaving 3 bases of the junction unmatched. The germline CDR1 and CDR2 sequences are KGHDR and SFDVKD. The CDR3, as DNA: TGTGCCACCAGTGAGCCTAGCGGGGACTACAATGAGCAGTTCTTC. This sequence encodes CATSEPSGDYNEQFF.

This clone was seen ten or more times. This sequence joins TRBV7-3 and TRBJ2-3, with D possibly matching TRBD1 (5 bases). Germline V gene data show CDR1 as SGHTA and CDR2 as FQGTGA. V was cut by 2 bases and J by 1 base, with 13 bases left in between. CDR3 length: 16 residues. CDR3 protein: CASSLQTGQGTDTQYF. The CDR3 DNA reads as TGTGCCAGCAGCTTACAAACAGGTCAGGGCACAGATACGCAGTATTTT.

As concerns this clone: Relative to the germline gene, one junction end is altered; a read error may explain this. The CDR3 DNA sequence: TGCCGTGCTAGAGCAGAGGGAACTCACAATGATCAGTTCTTC. Amino acid sequence: CRARAEGTHNDQFF. V is TRBV20-1 and J is TRBJ2-1, with D perhaps matching TRBD2 (5 bases). The CDR3 has 14 amino acids. Per germline, CDR1 DFQATT and CDR2 SNEGSKA (reference sequence).

The table lists this clone with many counts. J is TRBJ1-6 and V is TRBV27; 7 bases match TRBD1. The CDR3 is 15 residues long. The germline CDR1 and CDR2 sequences are MNHEY and SMNVEV (reference sequence). V shed 2 bases and J 6 bases; nucleotides not matched to a gene: 4. The CDR3 reads CASSLLQGGNSPLHF. The CDR3 DNA is TGTGCCAGCAGTTTACTCCAGGGGGGTAATTCACCCCTCCACTTT.

This clone has at least ten counts. The genes are TRBV7-3 and TRBJ2-5; tentative D call: TRBD1 (6 bases). Germline V gene lookup returns CDR1 SGHTA and CDR2 FQGTGA. CDR3 length: 15 residues. With 5 bases removed from V and 2 bases from J, the gap between germline ends came to 15 bases. Written as DNA, the CDR3 is TGTGCCAGCAGCCCAACAGGGAGCGTTCAAGAGACCCAGTACTTC. Translated: CASSPTGSVQETQYF.

About this clone itself: At one boundary the junction diverges from the germline segment, which might be a read error. The chain recombines TRBV24-1 with TRBJ1-5; D call uncertain. The germline gives CDR1 KGHDR, CDR2 SFDVKD. This CDR3 region has 12 residues. DNA for the CDR3: TGTGCCACCAGTTCGTCAAATCAGCCCCGGCATTTT. Its translation: CATSSSNQPRHF.

The genes are TRBV6-1 and TRBJ2-3; 12 bases are a match to TRBD2. Germline CDR1 is MNHNS and CDR2 is SASEGT. CDR3 length: 16 amino acids. The V segment lost 5 bases and the J segment 3 bases; nucleotides outside the gene matches: 6. In DNA form, the CDR3 reads TGTGCCAGCAGTATGACTAGCGGGAGACCTACAGATACGCAGTATTTT. Protein sequence: CASSMTSGRPTDTQYF.

This clone has just a few counts. One end of the junction is discordant with germline, which a read error may explain. CDR3 region: CASSTQDRGAANYGYTF. DNA of the CDR3: TGTGCCAGCAGTACCCAGGACAGGGGGGCAGCTAACTATGGATACACCTTC. The genes are TRBV28 and TRBJ1-2, with TRBD1 identical over 10 bases. The germline CDR1 and CDR2 sequences are MDHEN and SYDVKM. The CDR3 contains 17 residues.

The V gene is TRBV24-1, the J gene TRBJ1-2; no reliable D call. Trimming stripped 6 bases from V and 5 bases from J, with 6 bases between. The CDR3 totals 11 residues. Germline CDR1 reads KGHDR; CDR2 reads SFDVKD. In DNA form, the CDR3 reads TGTGCCACCAGTTCGGCATATGGCTACACCTTC. Encoded protein: CATSSAYGYTF.

The sample holds many counts of this clone. The chain has TRBV28 and TRBJ2-1, with 9 bases aligning to TRBD1. This CDR3 contains 14 residues. Germline V gene lookup returns CDR1 MDHEN and CDR2 SYDVKM. Trimming at V came to 6 bases and at J to 4 bases, leaving 4 bases not matched to a gene. The CDR3 DNA is TGTGCCAGCAGGCGGACAGGGGCGTACAATGAGCAGTTCTTC. The encoded protein is CASRRTGAYNEQFF.

The chain joins TRBV20-1 to TRBJ2-7; 14 bases match TRBD2. The germline V gene has CDR1 DFQATT and CDR2 SNEGSKA (reference sequence). V was pared by 5 bases and J by 0 bases, with 6 bases of the junction left unmatched. This CDR3 has 16 residues. CDR3 sequence (DNA): TGCAGTGCTGTCCCCGGGACTAGCGGGAGCTCCTACGAGCAGTACTTC. Residues: CSAVPGTSGSSYEQYF.

In this sample, this clone is medium-sized (0.01 to 0.1%). The chain has TRBV25-1 and TRBJ1-5; D unclear. The V gene lost 1 base and the J gene lost 0 bases, with 4 bases spanning the gap. The CDR3 covers 14 residues. The germline gives CDR1 MGHDK, CDR2 SYGVNS. Here the CDR3 reads CASSEWGSNQPQHF. DNA for the CDR3: TGTGCCAGCAGTGAATGGGGTAGCAATCAGCCCCAGCATTTT.

This clone is labeled as medium-sized. This rearrangement joins TRBV6-1 to TRBJ2-7; tentative D call: TRBD1 (6 bases). Trimming took 5 bases from V and 3 from J, leaving 20 bases between them. The CDR3 is 16 amino acids. The germline V gene has CDR1 MNHNS and CDR2 SASEGT. The DNA for the CDR3 is TGTGCCAGCAGTCCAGGGATAGTAGGGGGAGACTACGAGCAGTACTTC. Translation gives CASSPGIVGGDYEQYF.

This CDR3 is CASSQLAWITDTQYF. DNA for the CDR3: TGTGCCAGCAGCCAATTGGCGTGGATCACAGATACGCAGTATTTT. V is TRBV7-8 and J is TRBJ2-3; D uncertain. The CDR3 totals 15 residues. The V and J ends lost 5 bases and 2 bases respectively, with 14 bases between them. Germline V gene sequence: CDR1 SGHVS, CDR2 FQNEAQ.

CDR3: CSAGQGARGNTQYF. In DNA, the CDR3 is TGCAGTGCTGGACAGGGGGCCCGGGGGAATACGCAGTATTTT. V is TRBV20-1 and J is TRBJ2-3; 11 bases are shared with TRBD1. The CDR3 totals 14 residues. Germline assignment: CDR1 DFQATT and CDR2 SNEGSKA (reference sequence). V trimming: 5 bases; J trimming: 7 bases; junction bases outside the gene matches: 8.

This clone showed up many times. In the same sample, other DNA sequences code for this CDR3. The gene calls are TRBV7-9 and TRBJ1-4, with TRBD1 identical over 7 bases. After removal of 3 bases from V and 7 bases from J, the junction contained 5 bases not matched to a gene. In germline, CDR1 is SEHNR, CDR2 FQNEAQ (reference sequence). The CDR3 runs 14 residues. The CDR3 coding sequence is TGTGCCAGCAGCTTGGGAGGGGGCATTGAAAAACTGTTTTTT. Protein: CASSLGGGIEKLFF.

Relative to its sample, this clone is medium-sized. The chain combines TRBV19 with TRBJ2-1; 9 nucleotides align to TRBD2. This CDR3 is built from 15 residues. The trim removed 3 bases at V and 9 bases at J, leaving 9 bases unmatched. Germline V gene data show CDR1 as LNHDA and CDR2 as SQIVND (reference sequence). The CDR3, as DNA: TGTGCCAGTAGTATGGTAGCGGGAGCGGGTGGTGAGCAGTTCTTC. Protein product: CASSMVAGAGGEQFF.

This clone is labeled medium-sized. V usage is TRBV28 and J usage is TRBJ1-5; D gene uncertain. Germline CDR1 reads MDHEN; CDR2 reads SYDVKM. V lost 2 bases and J lost 3, with 8 bases in between. The CDR3 totals 14 residues. Here the CDR3 DNA reads TGTGCCAGCAGTTTAAACGGATACAATCAGCCCCAGCATTTT. As protein: CASSLNGYNQPQHF. The entire variable domain, with the rest obtained from reference TRBV28 and TRBJ1-5, is as follows: DVKVTQSSRYLVKRTGEKVFLECVQDMDHENMFWYRQDPGLGLRLIYFSYDVKMKEKGDIPEGYSVSREKKERFSLILESASTNQTSMYLCASSLNGYNQPQHFGDGTRLSIL.

As concerns this clone: Compared with germline, one end of the junction differs, possibly owing to a read error. The chain couples TRBV28 to TRBJ1-2; no clear D gene. The CDR3 covers 13 residues. Germline CDR1 reads MDHEN; CDR2 reads SYDVKM. CDR3 region: CASTPPYNYCYTF. The CDR3 DNA is TGTGCCAGCACCCCCCCTTATAACTATTGCTACACCTTC.

This clone was found a few times. The chain links TRBV24-1 to TRBJ2-5; D possibly matches TRBD1 or TRBD2 (5 bases each). This CDR3 has 16 residues. Germline CDR1 KGHDR, CDR2 SFDVKD. Trimming stripped 3 bases from V and 6 bases from J, with 19 bases between. CDR3: CATSDIGAAGTKTQYF. The CDR3 nucleotides are TGTGCCACCAGTGATATCGGCGCGGCAGGGACGAAGACCCAGTACTTC.

In its sample, this clone ranks as medium-sized. The chain is built from TRBV2 and TRBJ2-3; D is possibly TRBD1 (6 bases). This CDR3 has 15 residues. The germline gives CDR1 SNHLY, CDR2 FYNNEI. V shed 6 bases and J shed 1 base, with 14 bases lying between them. The CDR3 here is CASSLGTLGTDTQYF. The DNA for the CDR3 is TGTGCCAGCAGCTTAGGGACACTTGGCACAGATACGCAGTATTTT.